The following is a T cell receptor (beta chain) sequence with its context. As yet, its antigen is unknown. The junction differs from germline at one of its ends, possibly a read error. In germline, CDR1 is MNHNS, CDR2 SASEGT. The length of the CDR3 is 17 residues. The data belong to a study of cytomegalovirus exposure and HLA in healthy donors. The overall study: From about 180 million T cells, an earlier analysis saw around 120 million unique TCR beta sequences. Study-level results: There was a cluster of highly shared sequence variants that was likely a sequencing artifact. Later on, a genetic analysis was performed. It linked a missense variant in DCLRE1C with V- and J-gene trimming of TCR beta.

At collection, donors were nominally healthy, but unrecorded immune exposures were probable. Amplification used 60 Vbeta primers and 13 Jbeta primers. TCRdb's copy holds only in-frame clones and misses some; the assay was immunoSEQ multiplex PCR. The sample includes 150,000 or so clones, roughly 80% seen only once; the top ten take less than 8.5%. The J gene is TRBJ1-2, the V gene TRBV6-1, with 10 bases lining up with TRBD1. The sample taken for sequencing was PBMCs. This sequence was found in a man aged 25 to 40 in good health and CMV-seropositive. CDR3 sequence reads: CVSSEIGTGAWNYGYTF. As DNA, the CDR3 is TGTGTCAGCAGTGAAATTGGGACAGGGGCTTGGAACTATGGCTACACCTTC.